The 7 T cell receptor beta chains below all came from one sample that was sequenced in a study of Ad26.COV2.S vaccination and SARS-CoV-2 variants. Regarding treatment: some 20 received Ad26.COV2.S at low or high dose, single or two shots; about 5 received placebo; per-sample allocation not given. After the first vaccine or placebo injection, samples were drawn on day 63. Assay used: immunoSEQ multiplex PCR; TCRdb lists only in-frame clones, some missing. The sample has about 350,000 clones, 75% to 90% seen once. The material sequenced was peripheral blood, taken in a trial of Ad26.COV2.S vaccine versus placebo. The origin of the receptors is a person aged 18-60 years who received the Ad26.COV2.S COVID-19 vaccine or a placebo.

The V gene is TRBV28, the J gene TRBJ2-1; 7 nucleotides align to TRBD1. V was pared by 8 bases and J by 2 bases, with 3 bases of the junction left unmatched. Germline loops: CDR1 MDHEN, CDR2 SYDVKM. This CDR3 is built from 13 residues. The CDR3 spells CASRQGAYNEQFF. In DNA form, the CDR3 reads TGTGCCAGCCGACAGGGTGCCTACAATGAGCAGTTCTTC. The entire variable domain, with the rest obtained from reference TRBV28 and TRBJ2-1, is as follows: DVKVTQSSRYLVKRTGEKVFLECVQDMDHENMFWYRQDPGLGLRLIYFSYDVKMKEKGDIPEGYSVSREKKERFSLILESASTNQTSMYLCASRQGAYNEQFFGPGTRLTVL.

This chain links TRBV3-1 (or the pseudogene TRBV3-2) with TRBJ1-6; 9 bases line up with TRBD1. Looked up from germline, CDR1 is LGHDT and CDR2 is YNNKEL (reference sequence). The V gene end was trimmed by 3 bases and the J gene end by 7 bases; junction bases not matched to a gene: 4. The CDR3 loop spans 15 amino acids. The CDR3 loop is CASSHAGQGNSPLHF. In DNA, the CDR3 is TGTGCCAGCAGCCACGCTGGACAGGGGAATTCACCCCTCCACTTT.

The rearrangement uses TRBV2 and TRBJ2-1; D uncertain. CDR1 SNHLY and CDR2 FYNNEI come from the germline V gene. The CDR3 runs to 13 residues. Trimming took 4 bases from V and 5 from J, leaving 9 bases between them. This chain's CDR3 is CASSVSPDNEQFF. In nucleotides, the CDR3 is TGTGCCAGCAGTGTCTCTCCGGACAATGAGCAGTTCTTC.

The chain carries TRBV7-2 and TRBJ2-1; D not resolved. Germline CDR1 is SGHTA and CDR2 is FQGNSA. This CDR3 region has 15 residues. V shed 1 base and J shed 4 bases, with 11 bases lying between them. The CDR3 DNA is TGTGCCAGCAGCTTAGGGGTGCAGGTTTACAATGAGCAGTTCTTC. Its translation: CASSLGVQVYNEQFF. Filled out from reference TRBV7-2 and TRBJ2-1, the complete variable domain reads GAGVSQSPSNKVTEKGKDVELRCDPISGHTALYWYRQSLGQGLEFLIYFQGNSAPDKSGLPSDRFSAERTGGSVSTLTIQRTQQEDSAVYLCASSLGVQVYNEQFFGPGTRLTVL.

This clone was observed once. The chain uses TRBV28 and TRBJ1-1; D unclear. The germline gives CDR1 MDHEN, CDR2 SYDVKM. Trimming shortened V by 3 bases and J by 1 base, and 9 bases separated the two germline ends. The CDR3 runs 14 residues. DNA for the CDR3: TGTGCCAGCAGTTTTCATTCATCGAACACTGAAGCTTTCTTT. Translation: CASSFHSSNTEAFF.

V is TRBV4-3 and J is TRBJ1-3, with D hard to call. V lost 1 base and J 4 bases, leaving 11 bases between the germline ends. Germline V lookup: CDR1 LGHNA, CDR2 YSLEER. This CDR3 region has 15 residues. DNA of the CDR3: TGCGCCAGCAGCCAAGTCGGAGGGCCAGGAAACACCATATATTTT. Amino acid sequence: CASSQVGGPGNTIYF.

This clone has a single count. The V gene is TRBV30, the J gene TRBJ1-2, with a weak D call TRBD1 (5 bases). In germline, CDR1 is GTSNPN, CDR2 SVGIG (reference sequence). V dropped 3 bases and J dropped 8 bases, with 16 bases sitting between them. This CDR3 is 13 amino acids long. In DNA, the CDR3 is TGTGCCTGGAGGGCTGACAGTTCTGGGGGCTACACCTTC. Translating it yields CAWRADSSGGYTF.